Listed below are T cell receptor beta chains from one sample, sequenced in a study of technical replicates of blood from several donors. The data were produced by immunoSEQ multiplex PCR, yet TCRdb's version contains in-frame clones alone and is incomplete. Of 50,000 to 80,000 clones listed, 75% to 90% were seen once; the top ten hold approximately 4.7%. Sequenced sample: PBMCs. These receptors were collected from a human donor in good health. Some clones in this sample may be carry-over from other donors' samples. Each CDR3 is given with its conserved first and last residue. D genes are given only for firm matches. Size is stated for part of the rows, as once, few or many counts, or as a class when the clone is expanded.

TRBJ2-3	.	TRBV9	TRBD2	TGTGCCAGCAACGTAGTGGCTGGACTAGCGGGAGGGGCGGATACGCAGTATTTT	CASNVVAGLAGGADTQYF
TRBJ1-1	.	TRBV4-3	.	TGCGCCAGCAGCCAAGATCGGGTGGAGAACACTGAAGCTTTCTTT	CASSQDRVENTEAFF
TRBJ2-7	.	TRBV27	TRBD1	TGTGCCAGCAGGGAGTTGGGACAGTCAGCCTACGAGCAGTACTTC	CASRELGQSAYEQYF
TRBJ2-7	.	TRBV10-2	TRBD1	TGCGCCAGCTCAGAGGGGGCAAACGAGCAGTACTTC	CASSEGANEQYF
TRBJ2-6	.	TRBV7-6	.	TGTGCCAGCAGCTTAGATGGGGCTTCGTCTGGGGCCAACGTCCTGACTTTC	CASSLDGASSGANVLTF
TRBJ2-1	.	TRBV9	.	TGTGCCAGCAGCTCACAGTACAATGAGCAGTTCTTC	CASSSQYNEQFF
TRBJ2-7	.	TRBV7-8	.	TGTGCCAGCAGCTTAGGACAGCACTACGAGCAGTACTTC	CASSLGQHYEQYF
TRBJ2-1	.	TRBV29-1	TRBD2	TGCAGCGTTGAAGTAAGCGGGGGGGCCGAGGATGAGCAGTTCTTC	CSVEVSGGAEDEQFF
TRBJ2-2	.	TRBV27	TRBD2	TGTGCCAGCAGAGACGGGGGGATTCGCACCGGGGAGCTGTTTTTT	CASRDGGIRTGELFF
TRBJ1-4	.	TRBV5-1	TRBD1	TGCGCCAGCAGCTTCGGGTCGGGGACAGAAAATGAAAAACTGTTTTTT	CASSFGSGTENEKLFF
TRBJ1-1	.	TRBV4-1	.	TGCGCCAGCAGCCAAACGACGCAGGACACTGAAGCTTTCTTT	CASSQTTQDTEAFF
TRBJ2-1	few	TRBV29-1	TRBD2	TGCAGCGCAAACGGACTAGCGGGGAGCAATGAGCAGTTCTTC	CSANGLAGSNEQFF
TRBJ2-1	.	TRBV7-2	TRBD2	TGTGCCAGCAGCTCACCGGGACTAGCGGGAGGGAGCTCCTACAATGAGCAGTTCTTC	CASSSPGLAGGSSYNEQFF
TRBJ2-7	.	TRBV6-1	TRBD2	TGTGCCAGCAGTGAAGCGTGGGAGGGGGAGCAGTACTTC	CASSEAWEGEQYF
TRBJ2-3	.	TRBV7-3	.	TGTGCCAGCAGCTTAGTGAGCGGGAGCACAGATACGCAGTATTTT	CASSLVSGSTDTQYF
TRBJ2-4	few	TRBV27	TRBD2	TGTGCCAGCAGTTTAGCCGGGACTAGCAAAAACATTCAGTACTTC	CASSLAGTSKNIQYF
TRBJ2-3	.	TRBV5-6	.	TGTGCCAGCAGCGGGGCTAGCACAGATACGCAGTATTTT	CASSGASTDTQYF
TRBJ1-5	.	TRBV5-1	.	TGCGCCAGCAGCCCGGGACATAATAGCAATCAGCCCCAGCATTTT	CASSPGHNSNQPQHF
TRBJ1-1	.	TRBV27	.	TGTGCCAGCAGGGAAAACACCCGGTTTAGCGCTTTCTTT	CASRENTRFSAFF
TRBJ1-1	.	TRBV27	.	TGTGCCAGCAGAAAGTCCCGGGACACATTCCAAGCTTTCTTT	CASRKSRDTFQAFF
TRBJ1-2	.	TRBV25-1	.	TGTGCCAGCAGTAGGGGGTGGGGCTACACCTTC	CASSRGWGYTF
TRBJ2-1	.	TRBV5-6	.	TGTGCCAGCAGCCGAGCGGGCCGCGGGGCGAATGAGCAGTTCTTC	CASSRAGRGANEQFF
TRBJ2-1	once	TRBV4-1	.	TGCGCCAGCAGCCAACCGCCCGGAGCTTTTGTGGATGAGCAGTTCTTC	CASSQPPGAFVDEQFF
TRBJ1-3	.	TRBV14	.	TGTGCCAGCCGCTCTGGAAACACCATATATTTT	CASRSGNTIYF
TRBJ2-1	.	TRBV7-2	.	TGTGCCAGCAGCTTAGGACTTAGCTCCTACAATGAGCAGTTCTTC	CASSLGLSSYNEQFF